Detailed here is one T cell receptor beta chain. The sample is drawn from a study of blood T cells in healthy people across ages. Germline loops: CDR1 SEHNR, CDR2 FQNEAQ (reference sequence). Losses at the gene ends were 5 bases for V and 1 base for J; bases not matched to a gene: 4. The CDR3 is made up of 16 amino acids. The authors ran a second PCR of roughly 7 to 11 cycles using a sample-barcoded 5' primer and a J-beta primer mix. TCRdb independently ran MiXCR on the 5' RACE reads; one entry per CDR3 protein. The sample has under 750,000 distinct CDR3 sequences, 45% to 55% seen once; the top ten hold around 24%. There were healthy Caucasian individuals from Russia, aged roughly 6 to 90, serving as donors. Donors gave around 9.8 milliliters of peripheral blood apiece.

What was sequenced was blood. V and J are TRBV7-9 and TRBJ2-4; 11 bases are a match to TRBD1. This receptor was taken from a man of 80 years or more in good health. In nucleotides, the CDR3 is TGTGCCAGCAGCGAGGGACAGGGGGTCGCCAAAAACATTCAGTACTTC. Translated: CASSEGQGVAKNIQYF.